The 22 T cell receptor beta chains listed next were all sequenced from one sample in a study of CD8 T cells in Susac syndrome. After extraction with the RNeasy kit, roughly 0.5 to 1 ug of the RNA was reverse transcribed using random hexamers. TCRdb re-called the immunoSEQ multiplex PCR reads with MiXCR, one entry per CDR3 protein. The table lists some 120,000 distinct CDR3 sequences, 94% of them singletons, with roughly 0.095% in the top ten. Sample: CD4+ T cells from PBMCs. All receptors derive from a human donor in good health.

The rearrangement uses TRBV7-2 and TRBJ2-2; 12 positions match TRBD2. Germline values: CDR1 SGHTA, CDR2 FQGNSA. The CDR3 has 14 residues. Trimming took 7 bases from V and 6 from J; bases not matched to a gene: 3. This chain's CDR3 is CASTRLAGAGELFF. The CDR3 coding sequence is TGTGCCAGCACGAGACTAGCGGGAGCCGGGGAGCTGTTTTTT.

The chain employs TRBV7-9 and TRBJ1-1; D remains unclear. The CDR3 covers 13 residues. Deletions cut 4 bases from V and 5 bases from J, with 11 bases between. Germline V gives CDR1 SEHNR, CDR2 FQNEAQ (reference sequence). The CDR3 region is CASSSPDRTEAFF. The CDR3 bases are TGTGCCAGCAGCTCCCCCGATCGGACTGAAGCTTTCTTT. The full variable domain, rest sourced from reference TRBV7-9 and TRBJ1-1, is DTGVSQNPRHKITKRGQNVTFRCDPISEHNRLYWYRQTLGQGPEFLTYFQNEAQLEKSRLLSDRFSAERPKGSFSTLEIQRTEQGDSAMYLCASSSPDRTEAFFGQGTRLTVV.

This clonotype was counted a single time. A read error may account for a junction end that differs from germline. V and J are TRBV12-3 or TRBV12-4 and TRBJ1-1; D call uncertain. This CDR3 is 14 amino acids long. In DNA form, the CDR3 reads TGTGCCAGCAGTTTAGACAGCTTGGGCACTGGAGCTTTCTTT. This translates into CASSLDSLGTGAFF.

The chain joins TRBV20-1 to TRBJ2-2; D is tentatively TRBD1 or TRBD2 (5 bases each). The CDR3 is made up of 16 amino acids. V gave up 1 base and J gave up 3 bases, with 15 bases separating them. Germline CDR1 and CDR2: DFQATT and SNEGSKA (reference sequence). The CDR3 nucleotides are TGCAGTGCTAGAGCCCGGGGCGGGTTTGACACCGGGGAGCTGTTTTTT. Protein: CSARARGGFDTGELFF.

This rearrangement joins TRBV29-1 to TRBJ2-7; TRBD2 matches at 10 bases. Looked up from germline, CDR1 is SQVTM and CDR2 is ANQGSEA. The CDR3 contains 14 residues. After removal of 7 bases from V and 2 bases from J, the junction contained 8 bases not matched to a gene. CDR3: CSANGLADPYEQYF. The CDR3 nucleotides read TGCAGCGCCAACGGACTAGCGGACCCCTACGAGCAGTACTTC.

CDR3 sequence reads: CASSPTNSGTGGAGTF. The CDR3 DNA is TGCGCCAGCAGCCCCACAAATTCCGGGACAGGGGGCGCGGGCACCTTC. The V call is TRBV5-1, the J call TRBJ1-2; 12 bases match TRBD1. Germline values: CDR1 SGHRS, CDR2 YFSETQ. Trimming removed 4 bases from V and 13 bases from J; junction bases left unmatched: 17. The CDR3 loop spans 16 amino acids.

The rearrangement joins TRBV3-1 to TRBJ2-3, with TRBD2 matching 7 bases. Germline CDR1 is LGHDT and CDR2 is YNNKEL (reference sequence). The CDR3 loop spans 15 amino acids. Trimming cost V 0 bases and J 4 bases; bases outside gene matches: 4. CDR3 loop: CASSQDLGLADTQYF. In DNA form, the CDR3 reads TGTGCCAGCAGCCAAGATCTTGGACTAGCAGATACGCAGTATTTT.

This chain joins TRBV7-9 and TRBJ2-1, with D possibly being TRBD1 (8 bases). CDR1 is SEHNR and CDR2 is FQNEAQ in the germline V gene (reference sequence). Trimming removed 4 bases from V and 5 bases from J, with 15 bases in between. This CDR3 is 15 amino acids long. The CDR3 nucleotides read TGTGCCAGCAGCTCCACAGGGGGGGCTCACAATGAGCAGTTCTTC. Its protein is CASSSTGGAHNEQFF. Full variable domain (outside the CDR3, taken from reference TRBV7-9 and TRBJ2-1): DTGVSQNPRHKITKRGQNVTFRCDPISEHNRLYWYRQTLGQGPEFLTYFQNEAQLEKSRLLSDRFSAERPKGSFSTLEIQRTEQGDSAMYLCASSSTGGAHNEQFFGPGTRLTVL.

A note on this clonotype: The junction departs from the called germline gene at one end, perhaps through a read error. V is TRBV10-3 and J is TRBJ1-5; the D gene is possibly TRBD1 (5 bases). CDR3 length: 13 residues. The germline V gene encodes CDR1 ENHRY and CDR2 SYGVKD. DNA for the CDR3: TGCGCCATCAGTGGGGCTCTCAATCAGCCCCAGCATTTT. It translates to CAISGALNQPQHF.

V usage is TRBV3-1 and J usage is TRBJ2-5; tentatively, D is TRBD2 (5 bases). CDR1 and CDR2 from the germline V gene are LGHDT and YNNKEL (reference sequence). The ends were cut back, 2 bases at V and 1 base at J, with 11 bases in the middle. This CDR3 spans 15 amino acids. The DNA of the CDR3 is TGTGCCAGCAGCCAAAACCCGAGCGGCCAAGAGACCCAGTACTTC. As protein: CASSQNPSGQETQYF.

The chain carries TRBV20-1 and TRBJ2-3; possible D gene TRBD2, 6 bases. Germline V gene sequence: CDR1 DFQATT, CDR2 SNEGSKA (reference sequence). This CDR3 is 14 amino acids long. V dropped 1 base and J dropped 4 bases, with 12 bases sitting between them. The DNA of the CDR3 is TGCAGTGCTAGAGCTCCAGGGACTCCAGATACGCAGTATTTT. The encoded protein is CSARAPGTPDTQYF.

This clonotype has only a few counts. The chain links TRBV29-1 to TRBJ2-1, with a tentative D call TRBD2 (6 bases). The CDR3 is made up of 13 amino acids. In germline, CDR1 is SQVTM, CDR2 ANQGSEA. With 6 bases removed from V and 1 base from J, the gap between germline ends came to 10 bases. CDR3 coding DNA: TGCAGCGTCGGAGGAGGGTCCTACAATGAGCAGTTCTTC. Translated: CSVGGGSYNEQFF.

The CDR3 region has the DNA TGTGCCAGCAGTTTGAAGGGGGCGGGCTATGGCTACACCTTC. It translates to CASSLKGAGYGYTF. The chain is built from TRBV27 and TRBJ1-2; 7 bases agree with TRBD1. In germline, CDR1 is MNHEY, CDR2 SMNVEV (reference sequence). CDR3 length: 14 amino acids. Trimming at V came to 3 bases and at J to 4 bases, leaving 5 bases not matched to a gene.

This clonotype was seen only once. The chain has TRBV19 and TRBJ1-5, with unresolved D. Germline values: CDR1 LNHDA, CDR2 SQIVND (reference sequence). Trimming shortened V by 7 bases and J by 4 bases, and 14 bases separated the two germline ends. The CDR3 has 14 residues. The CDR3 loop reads CASNDGKGNQPQHF. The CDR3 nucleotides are TGTGCCAGTAATGACGGCAAGGGAAATCAGCCCCAGCATTTT. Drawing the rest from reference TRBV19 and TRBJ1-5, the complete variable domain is DGGITQSPKYLFRKEGQNVTLSCEQNLNHDAMYWYRQDPGQGLRLIYYSQIVNDFQKGDIAEGYSVSREKKESFPLTVTSAQKNPTAFYLCASNDGKGNQPQHFGDGTRLSIL.

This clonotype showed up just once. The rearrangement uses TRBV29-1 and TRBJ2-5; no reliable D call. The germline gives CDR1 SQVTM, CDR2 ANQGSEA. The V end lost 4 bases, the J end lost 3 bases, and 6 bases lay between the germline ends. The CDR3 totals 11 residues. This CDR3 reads CSVGGEETQYF. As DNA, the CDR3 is TGCAGCGTTGGGGGTGAAGAGACCCAGTACTTC.

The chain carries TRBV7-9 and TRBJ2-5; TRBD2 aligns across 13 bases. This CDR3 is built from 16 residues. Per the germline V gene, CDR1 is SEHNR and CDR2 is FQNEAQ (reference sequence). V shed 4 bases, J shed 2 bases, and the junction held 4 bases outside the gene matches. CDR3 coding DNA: TGTGCCAGCAGCTCCGGACTAGCGGGAGCTCAAGAGACCCAGTACTTC. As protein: CASSSGLAGAQETQYF.

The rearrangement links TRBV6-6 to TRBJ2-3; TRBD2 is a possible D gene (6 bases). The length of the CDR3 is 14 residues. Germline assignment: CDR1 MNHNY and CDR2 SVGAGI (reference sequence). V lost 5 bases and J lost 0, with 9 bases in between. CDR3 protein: CASSQGLSTDTQYF. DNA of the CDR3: TGTGCCAGCAGTCAAGGACTAAGCACAGATACGCAGTATTTT.

CDR3: CASSQDRVSGSNTGELFF. The CDR3 DNA reads as TGCGCCAGCAGCCAAGATCGGGTTTCGGGGTCGAACACCGGGGAGCTGTTTTTT. The rearrangement links TRBV4-3 to TRBJ2-2, with D possibly TRBD2 on 5 matching bases. Between the trimmed V and J ends, which lost 0 bases and 0 bases, there was a span of 14 bases. This CDR3 region has 18 residues. Per the germline V gene, CDR1 is LGHNA and CDR2 is YSLEER.

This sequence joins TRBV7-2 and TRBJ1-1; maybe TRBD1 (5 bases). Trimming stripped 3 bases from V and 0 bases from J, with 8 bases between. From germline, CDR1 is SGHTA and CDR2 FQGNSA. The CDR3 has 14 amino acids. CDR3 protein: CASSFDRLNTEAFF. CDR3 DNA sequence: TGTGCCAGCAGCTTCGACAGACTGAACACTGAAGCTTTCTTT.

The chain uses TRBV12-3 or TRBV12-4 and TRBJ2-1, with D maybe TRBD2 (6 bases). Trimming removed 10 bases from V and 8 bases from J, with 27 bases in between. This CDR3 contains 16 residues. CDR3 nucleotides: TGTGCCATCCCCCCATTACCCCCCGGGAGCTGGTATGAGCAGTTCTTC. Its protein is CAIPPLPPGSWYEQFF.

As DNA, the CDR3 is TGCAGCGTCGGGTCACAGGGGGCGCGGGAGCAGTACTTC. Its translation is CSVGSQGAREQYF. The chain has TRBV29-1 and TRBJ2-7, with TRBD1 matching over 9 bases. The junction had 10 bases not matched to a gene; V was cut back by 6 bases and J by 7 bases. The CDR3 is 13 amino acids. The germline V gene has CDR1 SQVTM and CDR2 ANQGSEA.

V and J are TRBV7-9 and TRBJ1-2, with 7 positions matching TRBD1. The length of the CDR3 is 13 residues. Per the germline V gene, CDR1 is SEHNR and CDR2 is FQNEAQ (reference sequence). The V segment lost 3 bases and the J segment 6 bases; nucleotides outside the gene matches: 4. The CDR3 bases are TGTGCCAGCAGCTTTGACACAGGGGATGGCTACACCTTC. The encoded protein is CASSFDTGDGYTF.